This T cell receptor (beta chain) appears in the sequencing data of a study of OX40 agonist ivuxolimab in advanced cancers. Study information: Previous treatment with anti-PD-1, anti-PD-L1 or anti-CTLA-4 therapy was allowed; about 37% had received some.

Libraries were prepared by immunoSEQ multiplex PCR; TCRdb keeps only in-frame clonotypes and omits some of them. The data hold tens of thousands of clones, with about 86% observed a single time. Overall study results and limits: The study observed clonal expansion of CD4+ and CD8+ blood T cells by week 6 at 0.1 to 3.0 mg/kg. Mean expanded clone counts were higher in CD8+ than CD4+ T cells.

Note on this clone: The antigen is not known.

Blood was sampled at baseline, cycle 4 day 1, and cycle 7 day 1. CDR3 size: 11 residues. Germline lookup yields CDR1 DFQATT and CDR2 SNEGSKA (reference sequence). V was cut by 5 bases and J by 7 bases, with 11 bases left in between. The clonotype comes from an adult with an advanced solid tumor such as melanoma, head and neck, liver or kidney cancer. This sample comprised CD4+ or CD8+ T cells sorted from blood, obtained in a trial of the OX40 agonist ivuxolimab. The chain links TRBV20-1 to TRBJ1-2; D perhaps matches TRBD1 (6 bases). The CDR3 protein is CSARQASGYTF. The CDR3 DNA reads as TGCAGTGCTCGACAGGCTTCTGGCTACACCTTC.